The present TCR beta chain was sequenced within a study of T cells after posttransplantation cyclophosphamide. Trimming cost V 5 bases and J 4 bases, with 15 bases left between them. Per the germline V gene, CDR1 is MDHEN and CDR2 is SYDVKM. There are 14 residues in the CDR3. Busulfan-fludarabine conditioning, marrow transplant, and cyclophosphamide on days +3 and +4 were administered. The method was immunoSEQ multiplex PCR; TCRdb's version includes in-frame clones alone and lacks a portion of them. This sample carries over 10,000 clones, none of them present only once. Here the sequenced sample was PBMCs, taken after allogeneic stem cell transplant with posttransplant cyclophosphamide. The rearrangement joins TRBV28 to TRBJ2-7; D may be TRBD2 (6 bases). This TCR derives from a female patient in her thirties or forties who received an allogeneic stem cell transplant from an unrelated donor, was CMV-positive, and had acute GVHD only. Among the T cells, some may be from the graft donor. CDR3 in DNA: TGTGCCAGCAGTAACCGGGGACTCCTATACGAGCAGTACTTC. Its translation is CASSNRGLLYEQYF.